This TCR beta chain appears in the sequencing data of a study of blood T cell repertoires in COVID-19. Authors' analysis steps: Reference gene primer amplification yielded estimated nucleated cell counts. The data were produced by immunoSEQ multiplex PCR, yet TCRdb's version contains in-frame clones alone and is incomplete. D and trimming come from the DNA, and the V and J calls and clone size come from that table. The repertoire consists of roughly 220,000 clones, with approximately 78% occurring once and the leading ten covering 8% to 9%. Seattle-derived patients entered the study during active infection and were followed longitudinally. V lost 5 bases, J lost 0 bases, and 14 bases lay in between. CDR3 length: 15 amino acids. Germline CDR1 SGHAT, CDR2 FQDESV (reference sequence).

The sequence was collected from a woman over 75 with COVID-19, enrolled during active disease. The chain has TRBV11-1 and TRBJ2-7; D is possibly TRBD1 (6 bases). Source material: peripheral blood. CDR3 loop: CASSIKQGYSYEQYF. The DNA for the CDR3 is TGTGCCAGCAGCATCAAACAGGGTTACTCCTACGAGCAGTACTTC.